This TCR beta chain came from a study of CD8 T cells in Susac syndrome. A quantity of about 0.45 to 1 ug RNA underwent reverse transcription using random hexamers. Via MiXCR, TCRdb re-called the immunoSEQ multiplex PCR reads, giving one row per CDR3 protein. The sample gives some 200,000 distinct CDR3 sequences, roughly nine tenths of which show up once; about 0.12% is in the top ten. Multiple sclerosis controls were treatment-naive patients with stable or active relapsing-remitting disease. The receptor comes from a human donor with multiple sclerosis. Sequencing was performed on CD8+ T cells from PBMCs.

The CDR3 loop is CASSPWTGGNTIYF. The CDR3 DNA reads TGTGCCAGCAGCCCCTGGACAGGGGGAAACACCATATATTTT. This sequence joins TRBV7-9 and TRBJ1-3, with 8 bases matching TRBD1. The CDR3 is 14 amino acids. Germline CDR1 SEHNR, CDR2 FQNEAQ (reference sequence). V trimming: 5 bases; J trimming: 4 bases; junction bases outside the gene matches: 4. Looking up the rest from reference TRBV7-9 and TRBJ1-3 gives the full variable domain: DTGVSQNPRHKITKRGQNVTFRCDPISEHNRLYWYRQTLGQGPEFLTYFQNEAQLEKSRLLSDRFSAERPKGSFSTLEIQRTEQGDSAMYLCASSPWTGGNTIYFGEGSWLTVV.